The sequence of this TCR beta chain was determined in a study of cytomegalovirus exposure and HLA in healthy donors. PCR was performed using 60 Vbeta and 13 Jbeta primers. Clones were read by immunoSEQ multiplex PCR, and TCRdb kept only the in-frame ones, dropping some. The sample comprises about 130,000 clones, around 77% of which are singletons, and around 1.8% rests with the top ten. Unmatched junction bases numbered 9, after V lost 3 bases and J lost 5 bases. CDR1 ENHRY and CDR2 SYGVKD come from the germline V gene. The CDR3 extends over 16 amino acids. The clonotype originates from a woman aged 50 to 60 in good health and CMV-seronegative. The chain is built from TRBV10-3 and TRBJ1-5, with TRBD1 matching over 8 bases. The specimen was PBMCs. The DNA of the CDR3 is TGTGCCATCAGTGATGGAACAGGGGGATACGATCAGCCCCAGCATTTT. Encoded protein: CAISDGTGGYDQPQHF.